A selection of T cell receptor beta chains follows, all from one sample in a study of cytomegalovirus exposure and HLA in healthy donors. TCRdb's table, derived via immunoSEQ multiplex PCR, lists solely in-frame clones and lacks some. The sample has 250,000 or so clones; approximately 87% are singletons. The sequencing input was PBMCs. The receptors come from a man aged 18 to 30 in good health and CMV-seronegative. The CDR3 runs from the conserved cysteine through the conserved F or W. A D gene is named only where the DNA matches it firmly. The size entry is marked missing in some rows and otherwise reads once, few, many or a size class.

d_call: TRBD2
j_call: TRBJ2-1
clone_size: -
v_call: TRBV2
cdr3_aa: CASSEGGLAAVDEQFF
cdr3_nt: TGTGCCAGCAGTGAAGGTGGACTAGCTGCGGTCGATGAGCAGTTCTTC

d_call: -
j_call: TRBJ1-2
clone_size: -
v_call: TRBV9
cdr3_aa: CASSERSAANYGYTF
cdr3_nt: TGTGCCAGCAGTGAAAGGAGTGCAGCTAACTATGGCTACACCTTC

d_call: -
j_call: TRBJ1-1
clone_size: -
v_call: TRBV6-5
cdr3_aa: CASRGGTEAFF
cdr3_nt: TGTGCCAGCAGGGGGGGGACTGAAGCTTTCTTT

d_call: TRBD1
j_call: TRBJ2-7
clone_size: -
v_call: TRBV7-9
cdr3_aa: CASSLRDRFYYEQYF
cdr3_nt: TGTGCCAGCAGCTTGAGGGACAGGTTTTACTACGAGCAGTACTTC

d_call: TRBD2
j_call: TRBJ2-5
clone_size: -
v_call: TRBV7-9
cdr3_aa: CASSLGHSGVRETQYF
cdr3_nt: TGTGCCAGCAGCTTAGGGCATAGCGGGGTCCGGGAGACCCAGTACTTC

d_call: -
j_call: TRBJ2-2
clone_size: once
v_call: TRBV7-2
cdr3_aa: CASSLELGELFF
cdr3_nt: TGTGCCAGCAGCTTAGAGCTGGGGGAGCTGTTTTTT

d_call: TRBD2
j_call: TRBJ2-7
clone_size: -
v_call: TRBV6-1
cdr3_aa: CASSEFRGVEQYF
cdr3_nt: TGTGCCAGCAGTGAATTTCGGGGGGTTGAGCAGTACTTC

d_call: -
j_call: TRBJ1-5
clone_size: few
v_call: TRBV6-6
cdr3_aa: CASSSTVGRRDQPQHF
cdr3_nt: TGTGCCAGCAGTTCCACCGTGGGCAGGCGGGATCAGCCCCAGCATTTT

d_call: -
j_call: TRBJ1-1
clone_size: few
v_call: TRBV4-1
cdr3_aa: CASSQGHGGNTEAFF
cdr3_nt: TGCGCCAGCAGCCAAGGGCACGGCGGAAACACTGAAGCTTTCTTT

d_call: TRBD1
j_call: TRBJ1-2
clone_size: -
v_call: TRBV5-6
cdr3_aa: CASSLRQGATSDTF
cdr3_nt: TGTGCCAGCAGCTTGCGACAGGGGGCCACCAGTGACACCTTC

d_call: -
j_call: TRBJ1-1
clone_size: -
v_call: TRBV28
cdr3_aa: CASSLSRGAFF
cdr3_nt: TGTGCCAGCAGTTTAAGTAGGGGCGCTTTCTTT

d_call: -
j_call: TRBJ1-2
clone_size: -
v_call: TRBV7-9
cdr3_aa: CASSLTPGANYGYTF
cdr3_nt: TGTGCCAGCAGCCTAACCCCGGGGGCTAACTATGGCTACACCTTC

d_call: TRBD1
j_call: TRBJ1-6
clone_size: few
v_call: TRBV6-4
cdr3_aa: CATTFRQGALIQPPLHF
cdr3_nt: TGTGCCACCACATTTAGACAGGGGGCGCTAATACAGCCACCCCTCCACTTT

d_call: TRBD2
j_call: TRBJ2-1
clone_size: -
v_call: TRBV4-1
cdr3_aa: CASSQVGVSGDYNEQFF
cdr3_nt: TGCGCCAGCAGCCAAGTAGGGGTCAGCGGGGACTACAATGAGCAGTTCTTC

d_call: TRBD2
j_call: TRBJ2-7
clone_size: few
v_call: TRBV11-2
cdr3_aa: CASSLRTSGYEQYF
cdr3_nt: TGTGCCAGCAGCTTAAGGACTAGCGGCTACGAGCAGTACTTC

d_call: TRBD2
j_call: TRBJ2-3
clone_size: few
v_call: TRBV2
cdr3_aa: CASREALAETDTQYF
cdr3_nt: TGTGCCAGCAGGGAGGCCCTAGCGGAGACAGATACGCAGTATTTT

d_call: -
j_call: TRBJ2-7
clone_size: -
v_call: TRBV5-4
cdr3_aa: CASSLAGGDEQYF
cdr3_nt: TGTGCCAGCAGCTTGGCCGGAGGGGACGAGCAGTACTTC

d_call: -
j_call: TRBJ1-6
clone_size: -
v_call: TRBV19
cdr3_aa: CASSVSTGSSPLHF
cdr3_nt: TGTGCCAGTAGTGTATCTACAGGGTCTTCACCCCTCCACTTT

d_call: -
j_call: TRBJ1-1
clone_size: -
v_call: TRBV30
cdr3_aa: CAWSQGGEAFF
cdr3_nt: TGTGCCTGGAGTCAGGGTGGTGAAGCTTTCTTT

d_call: -
j_call: TRBJ2-7
clone_size: -
v_call: TRBV11-2
cdr3_aa: CASSLQGSYEQYF
cdr3_nt: TGTGCCAGCAGCTTGCAAGGGAGCTACGAGCAGTACTTC

d_call: TRBD2
j_call: TRBJ2-1
clone_size: -
v_call: TRBV2
cdr3_aa: CASSEGLAGYNEQFF
cdr3_nt: TGTGCCAGCAGTGAAGGTCTAGCGGGGTACAATGAGCAGTTCTTC

d_call: -
j_call: TRBJ2-1
clone_size: -
v_call: TRBV2
cdr3_aa: CASTRGNYNEQFF
cdr3_nt: TGTGCCAGCACCAGGGGAAACTACAATGAGCAGTTCTTC

d_call: -
j_call: TRBJ1-2
clone_size: -
v_call: TRBV30
cdr3_aa: CAWSGVTNYGYTF
cdr3_nt: TGTGCCTGGAGTGGCGTTACTAACTATGGCTACACCTTC

d_call: -
j_call: TRBJ2-7
clone_size: -
v_call: TRBV5-1
cdr3_aa: CASTSSGTGRRFDEQYF
cdr3_nt: TGCGCCAGCACCTCTTCCGGGACGGGGAGGCGGTTTGACGAGCAGTACTTC

d_call: -
j_call: TRBJ1-1
clone_size: -
v_call: TRBV10-3
cdr3_aa: CAISGGRESGAFF
cdr3_nt: TGTGCCATCAGTGGGGGGAGGGAATCGGGAGCTTTCTTT

d_call: TRBD1
j_call: TRBJ1-1
clone_size: -
v_call: TRBV30
cdr3_aa: CAWIRRQGTEAFF
cdr3_nt: TGTGCCTGGATCCGCCGACAGGGGACTGAAGCTTTCTTT

d_call: -
j_call: TRBJ1-1
clone_size: -
v_call: TRBV19
cdr3_aa: CASRDRTLMNTEAFF
cdr3_nt: TGTGCCAGTAGAGACAGGACTCTGATGAACACTGAAGCTTTCTTT

d_call: -
j_call: TRBJ2-7
clone_size: -
v_call: TRBV6-5
cdr3_aa: CASSKQGSRFDEQYF
cdr3_nt: TGTGCCAGCAGTAAGCAGGGCTCCCGGTTCGACGAGCAGTACTTC

d_call: -
j_call: TRBJ2-1
clone_size: -
v_call: TRBV29-1
cdr3_aa: CSGTGNSYNEQFF
cdr3_nt: TGCAGTGGCACAGGGAACTCCTACAATGAGCAGTTCTTC

d_call: -
j_call: TRBJ1-5
clone_size: -
v_call: TRBV6-1
cdr3_aa: CASPDGGNQPQHF
cdr3_nt: TGTGCCAGCCCCGACGGGGGCAATCAGCCCCAGCATTTT

d_call: -
j_call: TRBJ2-5
clone_size: -
v_call: TRBV18
cdr3_aa: CASSLGVTGEETQYF
cdr3_nt: TGTGCCAGCTCGTTAGGAGTGACGGGTGAAGAGACCCAGTACTTC

d_call: -
j_call: TRBJ1-1
clone_size: -
v_call: TRBV7-9
cdr3_aa: CASSLQGPNTEAFF
cdr3_nt: TGTGCCAGCAGCTTACAGGGGCCGAACACTGAAGCTTTCTTT

d_call: TRBD1
j_call: TRBJ2-4
clone_size: -
v_call: TRBV7-2
cdr3_aa: CASSPDSGQGGKNIQYF
cdr3_nt: TGTGCCAGCAGCCCCGATTCGGGACAGGGGGGCAAAAACATTCAGTACTTC

d_call: TRBD2
j_call: TRBJ2-7
clone_size: -
v_call: TRBV5-1
cdr3_aa: CASSSLAGRSYEQYF
cdr3_nt: TGCGCCAGCAGCTCCCTAGCGGGACGTTCCTACGAGCAGTACTTC

d_call: TRBD1
j_call: TRBJ2-1
clone_size: -
v_call: TRBV5-1
cdr3_aa: CASSIPGTGRNEQFF
cdr3_nt: TGCGCCAGCAGCATACCCGGGACAGGGCGAAATGAGCAGTTCTTC

d_call: TRBD2
j_call: TRBJ2-5
clone_size: -
v_call: TRBV7-9
cdr3_aa: CASSLFGGEQETQYF
cdr3_nt: TGTGCCAGCAGCTTATTCGGGGGGGAGCAAGAGACCCAGTACTTC

d_call: -
j_call: TRBJ2-7
clone_size: -
v_call: TRBV6-6
cdr3_aa: CASRLYTGTLNEQYF
cdr3_nt: TGTGCCAGCAGACTCTATACCGGGACATTGAACGAGCAGTACTTC

d_call: TRBD2
j_call: TRBJ2-1
clone_size: once
v_call: TRBV28
cdr3_aa: CASSYLAGGPRDNGEQFF
cdr3_nt: TGTGCCAGCAGCTATCTAGCGGGGGGCCCCCGAGACAACGGTGAGCAGTTCTTC

d_call: -
j_call: TRBJ2-1
clone_size: -
v_call: TRBV9
cdr3_aa: CASSAEGSSYNEQFF
cdr3_nt: TGTGCCAGCAGCGCGGAGGGAAGCTCCTACAATGAGCAGTTCTTC

d_call: TRBD2
j_call: TRBJ2-3
clone_size: -
v_call: TRBV18
cdr3_aa: CASSPVLAGLTDTQYF
cdr3_nt: TGTGCCAGCTCACCGGTACTAGCGGGATTGACAGATACGCAGTATTTT

d_call: -
j_call: TRBJ2-3
clone_size: -
v_call: TRBV7-8
cdr3_aa: CASSLGLGRSTQYF
cdr3_nt: TGTGCCAGCAGCTTAGGTTTGGGGCGCAGTACGCAGTATTTT

d_call: TRBD1
j_call: TRBJ2-1
clone_size: -
v_call: TRBV15
cdr3_aa: CATSSRDRGNEQFF
cdr3_nt: TGTGCCACCAGCAGCCGGGACAGGGGGAATGAGCAGTTCTTC

d_call: -
j_call: TRBJ1-2
clone_size: -
v_call: TRBV11-2
cdr3_aa: CASSLVTKGGYTF
cdr3_nt: TGTGCCAGCAGCTTAGTGACTAAGGGTGGCTACACCTTC

d_call: -
j_call: TRBJ1-5
clone_size: -
v_call: TRBV6-1
cdr3_aa: CASSGFDRPSINQPQHF
cdr3_nt: TGTGCCAGCAGTGGCTTCGACAGGCCCTCCATCAATCAGCCCCAGCATTTT

d_call: -
j_call: TRBJ1-2
clone_size: -
v_call: TRBV27
cdr3_aa: CASSLQASNYGYTF
cdr3_nt: TGTGCCAGCAGTTTACAGGCCTCTAACTATGGCTACACCTTC

d_call: TRBD2
j_call: TRBJ2-7
clone_size: -
v_call: TRBV18
cdr3_aa: CASSPPAGLAGTEQYF
cdr3_nt: TGTGCCAGCTCACCACCGGCAGGTCTAGCGGGGACCGAGCAGTACTTC

d_call: -
j_call: TRBJ2-5
clone_size: few
v_call: TRBV9
cdr3_aa: CASSVGTGLQETQYF
cdr3_nt: TGTGCCAGCAGCGTAGGTACGGGTCTACAAGAGACCCAGTACTTC

d_call: TRBD1
j_call: TRBJ1-5
clone_size: -
v_call: TRBV2
cdr3_aa: CASTQTGDQPQHF
cdr3_nt: TGTGCCAGCACCCAGACAGGGGACCAGCCCCAGCATTTT

d_call: -
j_call: TRBJ1-1
clone_size: -
v_call: TRBV9
cdr3_aa: CASALTPRDSEAFF
cdr3_nt: TGTGCCAGCGCGCTAACCCCTAGGGACTCTGAAGCTTTCTTT

d_call: -
j_call: TRBJ2-1
clone_size: -
v_call: TRBV14
cdr3_aa: CASSQDLGGKQFF
cdr3_nt: TGTGCCAGCAGCCAAGATCTTGGGGGGAAGCAGTTCTTC

d_call: -
j_call: TRBJ1-4
clone_size: -
v_call: TRBV7-9
cdr3_aa: CASTTTGFNEKLFF
cdr3_nt: TGTGCCAGCACCACCACAGGATTTAATGAAAAACTGTTTTTT

d_call: -
j_call: TRBJ2-7
clone_size: -
v_call: TRBV4-1
cdr3_aa: CASSQVAGDISSSYEQYF
cdr3_nt: TGCGCCAGCAGCCAAGTGGCGGGTGATATTTCTAGCTCCTACGAGCAGTACTTC

d_call: -
j_call: TRBJ2-2
clone_size: -
v_call: TRBV6-1
cdr3_aa: CATAPLARNTGELFF
cdr3_nt: TGTGCCACCGCCCCGCTAGCGAGGAACACCGGGGAGCTGTTTTTT

d_call: TRBD2
j_call: TRBJ2-1
clone_size: -
v_call: TRBV5-1
cdr3_aa: CASSLRTSGTDEQFF
cdr3_nt: TGCGCCAGCAGCTTGCGGACTAGCGGGACCGATGAGCAGTTCTTC

d_call: -
j_call: TRBJ2-2
clone_size: -
v_call: TRBV5-1
cdr3_aa: CASSFVGLTGTSTGELFF
cdr3_nt: TGCGCCAGCAGCTTCGTGGGTTTAACCGGGACATCAACCGGGGAGCTGTTTTTT

d_call: TRBD2
j_call: TRBJ2-1
clone_size: -
v_call: TRBV5-4
cdr3_aa: CASSLPAGGDEQFF
cdr3_nt: TGTGCCAGCAGCTTACCGGCGGGGGGCGATGAGCAGTTCTTC

d_call: -
j_call: TRBJ2-1
clone_size: -
v_call: TRBV19
cdr3_aa: CASLRYNEQFF
cdr3_nt: TGTGCCAGTCTGAGGTACAATGAGCAGTTCTTC

d_call: -
j_call: TRBJ2-7
clone_size: -
v_call: TRBV4-3
cdr3_aa: CASSQDPGGFYEQYF
cdr3_nt: TGCGCCAGCAGCCAAGATCCCGGGGGATTCTACGAGCAGTACTTC

d_call: TRBD2
j_call: TRBJ2-5
clone_size: -
v_call: TRBV7-3
cdr3_aa: CASSPTSGPAAQYF
cdr3_nt: TGTGCCAGCAGCCCGACTAGCGGGCCCGCGGCCCAGTACTTC

d_call: -
j_call: TRBJ2-2
clone_size: -
v_call: TRBV4-1
cdr3_aa: CASSQEIVGPGTGELFF
cdr3_nt: TGCGCCAGCAGCCAAGAGATTGTGGGCCCGGGGACCGGGGAGCTGTTTTTT